Sequencing of this T cell receptor beta chain was carried out in a study of cytomegalovirus exposure and HLA in healthy donors. Regarding the study as a whole: A list of approximately 160 TCR beta chains associated with cytomegalovirus was given. Evidence from a later analysis indicated that most CMV-associated TCR beta chains looked HLA-restricted. The authors later found TCR association rates varying by HLA locus, with DRB1 most and HLA-C fewest. Earlier analysis yielded a pattern in which most TCR beta V segments were productive about 90% or about 30% of the time.

PCR was performed using 60 Vbeta and 13 Jbeta primers. Clones were sequenced by immunoSEQ multiplex PCR, and TCRdb holds only the in-frame ones, with some missing. The table includes approximately 110,000 clones, approximately 58% detected once. This clone occurred a few times. Antigen unknown. Germline CDR1 SGHTA, CDR2 FQGNSA. CDR3 length: 15 amino acids. V lost 0 bases, J lost 2 bases, and 11 bases lay in between. The gene calls are TRBV7-2 and TRBJ2-7, with D possibly being TRBD1 (6 bases). Sample: PBMCs. This clonotype was obtained from a woman in her 30s in good health and CMV-seronegative. The CDR3, as DNA: TGTGCCAGCAGCTTAGCCGCACAGGGCCCCTACGAGCAGTACTTC. This encodes CASSLAAQGPYEQYF.